These T cell receptor beta chains were read from a single sample in a study of shared clonotypes between healthy human individuals. Clones were sequenced by immunoSEQ multiplex PCR, and TCRdb holds only the in-frame ones, with some missing. The sample consists of 470,000 or so clones, 70% to 85% of them appearing once. Sample: PBMCs. All receptors derive from a woman in her thirties or forties in good health. Some clones in this sample may be carry-over from other donors' samples. Each CDR3 is given with its conserved first and last residue. D genes are given only for firm matches. The size field is filled for only some rows; it gives once, few, many or a size class.

J	size	D	V	CDR3	DNA
TRBJ2-1	-	-	TRBV5-6	CASSLASGDSYNEQFF	TGTGCCAGCAGCTTGGCCAGCGGAGACTCCTACAATGAGCAGTTCTTC
TRBJ1-1	-	-	TRBV29-1	CSVDGGRANTEAFF	TGCAGCGTTGACGGCGGCAGGGCGAACACTGAAGCTTTCTTT
TRBJ2-7	few	-	TRBV7-2	CASSQDEGQGVDEQYF	TGTGCCAGCAGCCAAGACGAGGGGCAGGGCGTCGACGAGCAGTACTTC
TRBJ2-3	-	TRBD2	TRBV2	CASGLAVDTQYF	TGTGCCAGCGGACTAGCTGTTGATACGCAGTATTTT
TRBJ1-5	-	-	TRBV7-3	CASSLIPGIHQPQHF	TGTGCCAGCAGCTTAATCCCCGGGATACATCAGCCCCAGCATTTT
TRBJ2-7	-	-	TRBV19	CASSIQGPGYEQYF	TGTGCCAGTAGTATACAGGGGCCAGGCTACGAGCAGTACTTC
TRBJ2-1	-	TRBD1	TRBV7-6	CASSSQGSPYNEQFF	TGTGCCAGCAGCTCACAGGGGTCTCCCTACAATGAGCAGTTCTTC
TRBJ1-1	-	-	TRBV19	CASSITGDTEAFF	TGTGCCAGTAGTATCACGGGGGACACTGAAGCTTTCTTT
TRBJ2-7	many	-	TRBV4-2	CASSLSSIHEQYF	TGTGCCAGCAGCCTCTCCTCCATCCACGAGCAGTACTTC
TRBJ2-2	-	-	TRBV6-5	CASSLGIGELFF	TGTGCCAGCAGTTTGGGTATCGGGGAGCTGTTTTTT
TRBJ2-7	-	-	TRBV15	CATSGTWKSPSYEQYF	TGTGCCACCAGCGGCACTTGGAAGTCCCCATCCTACGAGCAGTACTTC